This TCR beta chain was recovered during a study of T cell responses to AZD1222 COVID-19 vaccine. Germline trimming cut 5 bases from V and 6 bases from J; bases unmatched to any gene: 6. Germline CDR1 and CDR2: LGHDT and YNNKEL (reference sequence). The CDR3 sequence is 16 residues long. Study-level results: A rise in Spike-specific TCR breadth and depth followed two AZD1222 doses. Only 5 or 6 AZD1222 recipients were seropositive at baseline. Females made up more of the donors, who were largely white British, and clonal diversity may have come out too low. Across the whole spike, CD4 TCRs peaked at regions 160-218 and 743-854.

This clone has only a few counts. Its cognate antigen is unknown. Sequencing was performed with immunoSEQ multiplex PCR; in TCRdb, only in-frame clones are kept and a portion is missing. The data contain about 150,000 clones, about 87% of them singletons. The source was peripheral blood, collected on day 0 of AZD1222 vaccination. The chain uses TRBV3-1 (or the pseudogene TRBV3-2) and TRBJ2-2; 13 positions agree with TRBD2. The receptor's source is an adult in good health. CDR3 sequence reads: CASSVTSGGAAGELFF. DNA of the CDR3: TGTGCCAGCAGCGTCACTAGCGGGGGGGCTGCCGGGGAGCTGTTTTTT.